These T cell receptor beta chains were read from a single sample in a study of cytomegalovirus exposure and HLA in healthy donors. Sequencing was performed with immunoSEQ multiplex PCR; in TCRdb, only in-frame clones are kept and a portion is missing. Among 150,000 or so clones listed, roughly 85% were seen once. The sequenced material came from PBMCs. These receptors came from a man in his thirties or forties in good health and CMV-seronegative. Both conserved end residues are part of each CDR3. The D gene is left open where the match is weak. Size is stated for part of the rows, as once, few or many counts, or as a class when the clone is expanded.

clone_size: once; j_call: TRBJ2-4; d_call: TRBD1; v_call: TRBV7-6; cdr3_aa: CASSLAADRGFENIQYF; cdr3_nt: TGTGCCAGCAGCTTAGCTGCCGACAGGGGTTTCGAAAACATTCAGTACTTC
clone_size: NA; j_call: TRBJ1-5; d_call: NA; v_call: TRBV19; cdr3_aa: CATNPMDSRSNQPQHF; cdr3_nt: TGTGCCACCAACCCCATGGACAGTCGGAGCAATCAGCCCCAGCATTTT
clone_size: NA; j_call: TRBJ1-4; d_call: TRBD1; v_call: TRBV4-3; cdr3_aa: CASSHRRGLEEKLFF; cdr3_nt: TGCGCCAGCAGCCATCGCAGGGGGCTGGAAGAAAAACTGTTTTTT
clone_size: NA; j_call: TRBJ2-1; d_call: TRBD1; v_call: TRBV19; cdr3_aa: CASRQGEKQFF; cdr3_nt: TGTGCCAGTAGACAGGGGGAGAAGCAGTTCTTC
clone_size: NA; j_call: TRBJ2-7; d_call: NA; v_call: TRBV5-6; cdr3_aa: CASNKTRAGWSTLYEQYF; cdr3_nt: TGTGCCAGCAACAAGACTCGGGCGGGCTGGTCTACCCTCTACGAGCAGTACTTC
clone_size: NA; j_call: TRBJ1-1; d_call: TRBD1; v_call: TRBV28; cdr3_aa: CASSSQGARSLNTEAFF; cdr3_nt: TGTGCCAGCAGTTCCCAGGGGGCGCGTAGCCTGAACACTGAAGCTTTCTTT
clone_size: NA; j_call: TRBJ1-3; d_call: NA; v_call: TRBV13; cdr3_aa: CASSLGPGNTIYF; cdr3_nt: TGTGCCAGCAGCTTGGGCCCTGGAAACACCATATATTTT
clone_size: NA; j_call: TRBJ2-7; d_call: TRBD2; v_call: TRBV10-3; cdr3_aa: CAISRTSGRGTYEQYF; cdr3_nt: TGTGCCATCAGCCGGACTAGCGGGAGAGGCACCTACGAGCAGTACTTC
clone_size: NA; j_call: TRBJ2-1; d_call: TRBD1; v_call: TRBV4-3; cdr3_aa: CASSQGDREGAEQFF; cdr3_nt: TGCGCCAGCAGCCAAGGGGACAGGGAGGGGGCTGAGCAGTTCTTC
clone_size: NA; j_call: TRBJ2-1; d_call: NA; v_call: TRBV2; cdr3_aa: CASGGLANNEQFF; cdr3_nt: TGTGCCAGCGGGGGCCTAGCAAACAATGAGCAGTTCTTC
clone_size: NA; j_call: TRBJ2-7; d_call: NA; v_call: TRBV5-4; cdr3_aa: CASSLGQGVYEQYF; cdr3_nt: TGTGCCAGCAGCTTGGGGCAGGGTGTATACGAGCAGTACTTC
clone_size: few; j_call: TRBJ1-6; d_call: NA; v_call: TRBV6-5; cdr3_aa: CASKRVENSPLHF; cdr3_nt: TGTGCTTCAAAACGGGTAGAAAATTCACCCCTCCACTTT
clone_size: once; j_call: TRBJ2-1; d_call: NA; v_call: TRBV5-6; cdr3_aa: CASISLAANYNEQFF; cdr3_nt: TGTGCCAGCATTTCCTTAGCAGCAAATTACAATGAGCAGTTCTTC
clone_size: once; j_call: TRBJ2-5; d_call: NA; v_call: TRBV6-6; cdr3_aa: CASTERGGQETQYF; cdr3_nt: TGTGCCAGCACCGAACGGGGAGGCCAAGAGACCCAGTACTTC
clone_size: few; j_call: TRBJ1-5; d_call: NA; v_call: TRBV5-8; cdr3_aa: CASSFQRGSNQPQHF; cdr3_nt: TGTGCCAGCAGCTTCCAAAGGGGATCCAATCAGCCCCAGCATTTT
clone_size: NA; j_call: TRBJ2-4; d_call: NA; v_call: TRBV13; cdr3_aa: CASPREERKNIQYF; cdr3_nt: TGTGCCAGCCCTAGGGAGGAGAGGAAAAACATTCAGTACTTC
clone_size: NA; j_call: TRBJ1-1; d_call: TRBD1; v_call: TRBV6-6; cdr3_aa: CASSYSRTGGNTEAFF; cdr3_nt: TGTGCCAGCAGTTACTCGAGGACAGGGGGCAACACTGAAGCTTTCTTT
clone_size: NA; j_call: TRBJ2-2; d_call: TRBD2; v_call: TRBV5-1; cdr3_aa: CASSDRTSGIGELFF; cdr3_nt: TGCGCCAGCAGCGACCGGACTAGCGGTATCGGGGAGCTGTTTTTT
clone_size: NA; j_call: TRBJ1-1; d_call: NA; v_call: TRBV30; cdr3_aa: CAWSVRREDTEAFF; cdr3_nt: TGTGCCTGGAGTGTACGGAGGGAGGACACTGAAGCTTTCTTT
clone_size: NA; j_call: TRBJ1-2; d_call: TRBD1; v_call: TRBV29-1; cdr3_aa: CSVDGQGASGYTF; cdr3_nt: TGCAGCGTTGACGGACAGGGGGCAAGTGGCTACACCTTC
clone_size: NA; j_call: TRBJ1-3; d_call: NA; v_call: TRBV27; cdr3_aa: CASSSLGSSGNTIYF; cdr3_nt: TGTGCCAGCAGTTCCCTCGGGAGCTCTGGAAACACCATATATTTT
clone_size: once; j_call: TRBJ2-3; d_call: NA; v_call: TRBV5-1; cdr3_aa: CASSLATGPDTQYF; cdr3_nt: TGCGCCAGCAGCTTGGCTACAGGGCCAGATACGCAGTATTTT
clone_size: NA; j_call: TRBJ2-5; d_call: TRBD1; v_call: TRBV7-9; cdr3_aa: CASSLVTGWETQYF; cdr3_nt: TGTGCCAGCAGCTTAGTGACAGGGTGGGAGACCCAGTACTTC
clone_size: NA; j_call: TRBJ2-3; d_call: TRBD1; v_call: TRBV19; cdr3_aa: CASTNDRVGTDTQYF; cdr3_nt: TGTGCCAGTACCAACGACAGGGTAGGGACAGATACGCAGTATTTT
clone_size: NA; j_call: TRBJ2-2; d_call: TRBD1; v_call: TRBV7-9; cdr3_aa: CASSSDRGGVGELFF; cdr3_nt: TGTGCCAGCAGCTCGGACAGGGGGGGAGTCGGGGAGCTGTTTTTT
clone_size: NA; j_call: TRBJ2-2; d_call: TRBD1; v_call: TRBV7-9; cdr3_aa: CASSPRQGLSGELFF; cdr3_nt: TGTGCCAGCAGCCCCCGACAGGGGCTCTCCGGGGAGCTGTTTTTT
clone_size: NA; j_call: TRBJ2-2; d_call: TRBD1; v_call: TRBV5-1; cdr3_aa: CASSPFKGARTGELFF; cdr3_nt: TGCGCCAGCAGCCCTTTTAAGGGGGCTAGGACCGGGGAGCTGTTTTTT
clone_size: NA; j_call: TRBJ1-1; d_call: TRBD1; v_call: TRBV4-3; cdr3_aa: CASSQDRDRAEAFF; cdr3_nt: TGCGCCAGCAGCCAAGATAGGGACAGGGCTGAAGCTTTCTTT
clone_size: few; j_call: TRBJ2-1; d_call: NA; v_call: TRBV10-1; cdr3_aa: CASSLAGDNNEQFF; cdr3_nt: TGCGCCAGCAGTCTAGCAGGGGACAACAATGAGCAGTTCTTC
clone_size: NA; j_call: TRBJ2-1; d_call: NA; v_call: TRBV6-5; cdr3_aa: CASKIREGAYNEQFF; cdr3_nt: TGTGCCAGCAAAATTAGGGAAGGGGCCTACAATGAGCAGTTCTTC
clone_size: NA; j_call: TRBJ2-1; d_call: TRBD2; v_call: TRBV30; cdr3_aa: CAWRGAGGLGEQFF; cdr3_nt: TGTGCCTGGAGGGGGGCGGGGGGGCTTGGTGAGCAGTTCTTC
clone_size: NA; j_call: TRBJ2-3; d_call: NA; v_call: TRBV2; cdr3_aa: CASSYEVLGTDTQYF; cdr3_nt: TGTGCCAGCAGTTATGAGGTTTTGGGTACAGATACGCAGTATTTT
clone_size: NA; j_call: TRBJ1-1; d_call: NA; v_call: TRBV6-4; cdr3_aa: CASHTGTFTEAFF; cdr3_nt: TGTGCCAGCCACACAGGGACATTCACTGAAGCTTTCTTT
clone_size: NA; j_call: TRBJ2-1; d_call: TRBD1; v_call: TRBV5-1; cdr3_aa: CASSSDRAYNEQFF; cdr3_nt: TGCGCCAGCAGTTCGGACAGGGCCTACAATGAGCAGTTCTTC
clone_size: NA; j_call: TRBJ2-1; d_call: NA; v_call: TRBV7-6; cdr3_aa: CASSLGQVDEQFF; cdr3_nt: TGTGCCAGCAGCTTGGGGCAGGTCGATGAGCAGTTCTTC
clone_size: NA; j_call: TRBJ2-7; d_call: NA; v_call: TRBV6-1; cdr3_aa: CAIATGPYEQYF; cdr3_nt: TGTGCCATCGCGACAGGCCCCTACGAGCAGTACTTC